Described below is a single TCR beta chain sequence and its context. The method was immunoSEQ multiplex PCR; TCRdb's version includes in-frame clones alone and lacks a portion of them. The sample records about 87,000 clones, approximately 86% being singletons. The data belong to a study of radiotherapy plus CTLA-4 blockade in lung cancer. Trimming at V came to 5 bases and at J to 3 bases, leaving 2 bases not matched to a gene. The CDR3 covers 13 residues. In germline, CDR1 is PRHDT, CDR2 FYEKMQ (reference sequence). Focal radiation plus CTLA-4 blockade with ipilimumab was given to patients with chemo-refractory metastatic non-small-cell lung cancer.

The chain recombines TRBV13 with TRBJ1-1; 8 positions match TRBD1. The TCR comes from a human donor with non-small cell lung cancer that progressed on radiotherapy plus ipilimumab. The specimen was peripheral blood, collected from a patient treated with radiotherapy plus ipilimumab. The CDR3 spells CASSRTGYTEAFF. The CDR3 nucleotides read TGTGCCAGCAGCAGGACAGGGTACACTGAAGCTTTCTTT.